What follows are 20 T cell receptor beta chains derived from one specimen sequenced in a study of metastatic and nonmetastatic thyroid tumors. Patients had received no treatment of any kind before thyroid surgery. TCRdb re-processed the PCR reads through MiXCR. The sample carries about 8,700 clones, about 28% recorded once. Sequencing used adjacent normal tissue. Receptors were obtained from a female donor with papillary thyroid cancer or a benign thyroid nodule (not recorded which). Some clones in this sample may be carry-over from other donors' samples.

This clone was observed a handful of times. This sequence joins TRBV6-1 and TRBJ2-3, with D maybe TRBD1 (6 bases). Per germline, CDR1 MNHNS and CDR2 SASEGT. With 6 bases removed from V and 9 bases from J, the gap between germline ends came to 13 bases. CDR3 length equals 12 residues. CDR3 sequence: CASSDTGSTQYF. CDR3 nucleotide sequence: TGTGCCAGCAGCGATACAGGGTCAACGCAGTATTTT.

CDR3: CSAKTGTYEQYF. The CDR3 coding sequence is TGCAGTGCTAAGACAGGAACCTACGAGCAGTACTTC. This chain links TRBV20-1 with TRBJ2-7; the D gene is possibly TRBD1 (6 bases). Trimming took off 4 bases at V and 2 bases at J, with 9 bases between the two ends. Germline V lookup: CDR1 DFQATT, CDR2 SNEGSKA (reference sequence). CDR3 length equals 12 residues.

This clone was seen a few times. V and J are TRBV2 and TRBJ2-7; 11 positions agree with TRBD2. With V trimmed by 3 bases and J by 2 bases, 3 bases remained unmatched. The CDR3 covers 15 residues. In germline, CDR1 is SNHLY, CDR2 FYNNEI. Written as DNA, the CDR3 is TGTGCCAGCAGTGATAGCGGGGGGGCCGCCTACGAGCAGTACTTC. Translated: CASSDSGGAAYEQYF.

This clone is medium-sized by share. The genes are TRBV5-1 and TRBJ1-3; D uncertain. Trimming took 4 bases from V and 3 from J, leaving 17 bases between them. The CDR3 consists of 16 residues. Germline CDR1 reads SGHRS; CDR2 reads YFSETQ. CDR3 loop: CASSEGLGKGGNTIYF. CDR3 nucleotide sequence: TGCGCCAGCAGCGAGGGCTTAGGGAAAGGTGGAAACACCATATATTTT.

The DNA for the CDR3 is TGTGCCAGCAGTTGGACCGTCGGGACAGGGGGCACCGGGGAGCTGTTTTTT. This gives the protein CASSWTVGTGGTGELFF. V and J are TRBV12-3 or TRBV12-4 and TRBJ2-2; TRBD1 agrees at 11 bases. The CDR3 length is 17 residues. J was trimmed by 4 bases and V by 4 bases; bases with no gene match: 8.

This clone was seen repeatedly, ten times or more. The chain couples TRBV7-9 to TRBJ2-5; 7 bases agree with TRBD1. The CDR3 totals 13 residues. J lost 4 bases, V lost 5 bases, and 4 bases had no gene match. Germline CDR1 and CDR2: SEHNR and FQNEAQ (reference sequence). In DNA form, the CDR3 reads TGTGCCAGCAGCCCTACAGGGGTAGAGACCCAGTACTTC. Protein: CASSPTGVETQYF. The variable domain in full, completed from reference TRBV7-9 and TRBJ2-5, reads DTGVSQNPRHKITKRGQNVTFRCDPISEHNRLYWYRQTLGQGPEFLTYFQNEAQLEKSRLLSDRFSAERPKGSFSTLEIQRTEQGDSAMYLCASSPTGVETQYFGPGTRLLVL.

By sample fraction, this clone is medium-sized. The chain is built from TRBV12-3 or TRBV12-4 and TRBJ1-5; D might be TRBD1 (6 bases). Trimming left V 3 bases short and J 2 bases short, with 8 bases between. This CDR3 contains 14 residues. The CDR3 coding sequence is TGTGCCAGCAGTTTTAGGGGGGGCAATCAGCCCCAGCATTTT. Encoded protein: CASSFRGGNQPQHF.

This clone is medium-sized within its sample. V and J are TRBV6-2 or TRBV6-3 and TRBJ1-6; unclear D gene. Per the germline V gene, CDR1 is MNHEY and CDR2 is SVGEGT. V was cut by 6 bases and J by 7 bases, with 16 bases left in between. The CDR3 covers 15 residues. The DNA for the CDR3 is TGTGCCAGCAGCCCCAATTGGTCCGGGAATTCACCCCTCCACTTT. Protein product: CASSPNWSGNSPLHF.

The CDR3 reads CASSLGQGAIGELFF. The DNA for the CDR3 is TGCGCCAGCAGCTTGGGACAGGGGGCGATCGGGGAGCTGTTTTTT. The V gene is TRBV5-1, the J gene TRBJ2-2; 10 nucleotides line up with TRBD1. This CDR3 region has 15 residues. Germline V gene data show CDR1 as SGHRS and CDR2 as YFSETQ. V lost 0 bases and J lost 7; bases outside the gene matches: 3.

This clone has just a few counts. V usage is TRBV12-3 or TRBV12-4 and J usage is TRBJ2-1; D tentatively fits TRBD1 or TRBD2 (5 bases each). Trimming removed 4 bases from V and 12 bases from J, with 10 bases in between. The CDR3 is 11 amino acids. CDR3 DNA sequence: TGTGCCAGCAGTTGGGACGGTCTGCAGTTCTTC. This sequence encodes CASSWDGLQFF.

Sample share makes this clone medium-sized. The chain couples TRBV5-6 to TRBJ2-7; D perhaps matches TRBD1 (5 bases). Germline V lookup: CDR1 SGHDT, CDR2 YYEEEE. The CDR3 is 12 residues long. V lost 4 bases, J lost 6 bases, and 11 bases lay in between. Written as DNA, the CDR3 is TGTGCCAGCAGCCGAGACAGTCTCGAGCAGTACTTC. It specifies CASSRDSLEQYF.

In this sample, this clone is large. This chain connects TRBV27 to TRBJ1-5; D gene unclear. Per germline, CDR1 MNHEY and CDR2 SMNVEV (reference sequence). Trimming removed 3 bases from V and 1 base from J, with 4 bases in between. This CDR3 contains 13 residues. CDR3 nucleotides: TGTGCCAGCAGTTTCCAGAGCAATCAGCCCCAGCATTTT. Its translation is CASSFQSNQPQHF.

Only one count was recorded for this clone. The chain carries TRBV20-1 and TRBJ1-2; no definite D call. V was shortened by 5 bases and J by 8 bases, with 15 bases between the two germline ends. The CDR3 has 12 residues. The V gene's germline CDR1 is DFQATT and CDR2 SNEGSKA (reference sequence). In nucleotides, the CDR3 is TGCAGTGCTTATGTCCGGTTGGGGGGCTACACCTTC. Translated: CSAYVRLGGYTF.

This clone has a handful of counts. This CDR3 reads CASSFLLGQNNQPQHF. CDR3 sequence (DNA): TGTGCCAGCAGTTTCCTCCTCGGACAGAACAATCAGCCCCAGCATTTT. The chain couples TRBV6-9 to TRBJ1-5; tentatively, D is TRBD1 (6 bases). V lost 4 bases, J lost 3 bases, and 16 bases lay in between. CDR3 length equals 16 residues. CDR1 is MNHGY and CDR2 is SVAAGI in the germline V gene.

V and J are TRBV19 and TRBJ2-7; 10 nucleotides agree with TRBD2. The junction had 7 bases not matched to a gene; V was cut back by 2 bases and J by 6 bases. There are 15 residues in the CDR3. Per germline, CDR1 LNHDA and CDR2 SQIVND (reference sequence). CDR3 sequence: CASSIKREGLSEQYF. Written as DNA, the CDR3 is TGTGCCAGTAGTATAAAGCGGGAGGGTTTAAGCGAGCAGTACTTC. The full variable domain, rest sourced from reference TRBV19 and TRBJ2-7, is DGGITQSPKYLFRKEGQNVTLSCEQNLNHDAMYWYRQDPGQGLRLIYYSQIVNDFQKGDIAEGYSVSREKKESFPLTVTSAQKNPTAFYLCASSIKREGLSEQYFGPGTRLTVT.

The CDR3 sequence: CASSLVSGMNTEAFF. The CDR3 DNA reads TGTGCCAGCAGTTTAGTATCAGGAATGAACACTGAAGCTTTCTTT. The chain links TRBV12-3 or TRBV12-4 to TRBJ1-1; D unresolved. The germline V and J ends were trimmed by 1 base and 0 bases, with 9 bases remaining between them. The CDR3 runs to 15 residues.

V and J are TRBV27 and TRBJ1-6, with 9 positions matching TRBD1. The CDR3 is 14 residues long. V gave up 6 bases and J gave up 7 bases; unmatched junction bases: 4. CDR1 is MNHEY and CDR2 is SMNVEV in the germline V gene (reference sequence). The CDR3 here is CASSTGTGNSPLHF. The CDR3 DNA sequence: TGTGCCAGCAGCACCGGGACAGGGAATTCACCCCTCCACTTT.

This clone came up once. The CDR3 DNA is TGCAGTGCCGTCGCAGGGGGCACTGAAGCTTTCTTT. Translation gives CSAVAGGTEAFF. The rearrangement uses TRBV20-1 and TRBJ1-1; 7 bases map to TRBD1. This CDR3 is built from 12 residues. Germline-derived CDR1 and CDR2 are DFQATT and SNEGSKA (reference sequence). The trim removed 6 bases at V and 4 bases at J, leaving 5 bases unmatched.

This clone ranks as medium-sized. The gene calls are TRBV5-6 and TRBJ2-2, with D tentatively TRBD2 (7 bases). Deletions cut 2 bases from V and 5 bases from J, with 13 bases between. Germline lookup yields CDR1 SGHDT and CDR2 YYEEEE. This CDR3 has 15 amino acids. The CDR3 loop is CASSFSGGLTGELFF. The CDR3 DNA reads TGTGCCAGCAGCTTTTCGGGGGGCTTGACCGGGGAGCTGTTTTTT.

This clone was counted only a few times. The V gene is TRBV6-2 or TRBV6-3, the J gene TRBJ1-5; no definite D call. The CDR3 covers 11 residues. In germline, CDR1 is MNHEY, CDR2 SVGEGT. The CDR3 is CTTPGGQPQHF. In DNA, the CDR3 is TGTACGACCCCCGGAGGTCAGCCCCAGCATTTT.